Following are 22 T cell receptor beta chains from one sample sequenced in a study of T-cell reconstitution after alpha-beta-depleted transplantation in children. TCRbeta library construction was performed incorporating unique molecular identifiers. TCRdb re-called the PCR reads through MiXCR, storing one row per CDR3 protein. The sample lists a few hundred thousand distinct CDR3 sequences, about a tenth seen once, with 7.5% in the top ten. This specimen consisted of PBMCs, obtained before TCRalphabeta/CD19-depleted stem cell transplant. The receptor set was obtained from a boy under three years old with acute myeloid leukemia, due to receive a stem cell transplant.

The table lists this clonotype with many counts. The rearrangement joins TRBV24-1 to TRBJ2-5; 14 positions agree with TRBD2. The V gene end was trimmed by 4 bases and the J gene end by 5 bases; junction bases not matched to a gene: 11. CDR1 and CDR2 from the germline V gene are KGHDR and SFDVKD. The CDR3 runs 18 residues. CDR3 sequence: CATSEGPGLAGVFETQYF. Written as DNA, the CDR3 is TGTGCCACCAGTGAGGGACCGGGACTAGCGGGAGTGTTTGAGACCCAGTACTTC.

This clonotype occurred many times. The chain links TRBV7-9 to TRBJ1-1, with 11 bases fitting TRBD1. V lost 5 bases and J lost 1; bases outside the gene matches: 6. Germline lookup yields CDR1 SEHNR and CDR2 FQNEAQ (reference sequence). The CDR3 loop spans 16 amino acids. For the CDR3, the DNA is TGTGCCAGCAGCCCAGGGACAGGGGGATGGAACACTGAAGCTTTCTTT. Translation: CASSPGTGGWNTEAFF. Drawing the rest from reference TRBV7-9 and TRBJ1-1, the complete variable domain is DTGVSQNPRHKITKRGQNVTFRCDPISEHNRLYWYRQTLGQGPEFLTYFQNEAQLEKSRLLSDRFSAERPKGSFSTLEIQRTEQGDSAMYLCASSPGTGGWNTEAFFGQGTRLTVV.

This clonotype has ten or more counts. This chain joins TRBV5-6 and TRBJ2-4; no reliable D call. Trimming pared 4 bases from V and 0 bases from J, leaving 8 bases between. The CDR3 is 14 amino acids. The germline gives CDR1 SGHDT, CDR2 YYEEEE. CDR3 region: CASSRALAKNIQYF. The CDR3 coding sequence is TGTGCCAGCAGCCGGGCCCTAGCCAAAAACATTCAGTACTTC.

The V and J genes are TRBV7-6 and TRBJ2-7; unclear D gene. The length of the CDR3 is 13 residues. The germline CDR1 and CDR2 sequences are SGHVS and FNYEAQ. V was pared by 1 base and J by 6 bases, with 10 bases between. CDR3 DNA sequence: TGTGCCAGCAGCTTAGGACCGGATCTCGAGCAGTACTTC. This codes for CASSLGPDLEQYF.

This clonotype was seen many times. J is TRBJ2-7 and V is TRBV28; 7 bases are a match to TRBD1. This CDR3 comprises 18 residues. Germline V gene lookup returns CDR1 MDHEN and CDR2 SYDVKM. The trim removed 4 bases at V and 1 base at J, leaving 16 bases unmatched. The CDR3 sequence: CASSSAFENTGESYEQYF. The CDR3 DNA sequence: TGTGCCAGCAGTTCCGCCTTTGAAAACACAGGGGAGTCCTACGAGCAGTACTTC.

The sample holds a few counts of this clonotype. The rearrangement uses TRBV5-1 and TRBJ2-3, with 16 positions matching TRBD2. This CDR3 is 20 amino acids long. Looked up from germline, CDR1 is SGHRS and CDR2 is YFSETQ. Unmatched junction bases numbered 14, after V lost 3 bases and J lost 4 bases. The CDR3 nucleotides read TGCGCCAGCAGCTGGGCGGGACTAGCGGGAGGGCCTCTGAGTCCAGATACGCAGTATTTT. As protein: CASSWAGLAGGPLSPDTQYF.

This clonotype has at least ten counts. The V and J genes are TRBV7-9 and TRBJ2-1; D possibly corresponds to TRBD1 (5 bases). CDR3 length equals 12 residues. Trimming took 3 bases from V and 7 from J, leaving 7 bases between them. Germline assignment: CDR1 SEHNR and CDR2 FQNEAQ (reference sequence). In DNA, the CDR3 is TGTGCCAGCAGCTTCCCAGGGAATGAGCAGTTCTTC. Protein product: CASSFPGNEQFF.

The rearrangement uses TRBV19 and TRBJ1-1; TRBD1 is a possible D gene (6 bases). CDR1 and CDR2 from the germline V gene are LNHDA and SQIVND (reference sequence). V was trimmed by 5 bases and J by 11 bases, leaving 24 bases between them. The CDR3 sequence is 15 residues long. Written as DNA, the CDR3 is TGTGCCAGTAGTTTTCTGACAGGTCGGTCCCCCGCTGCTTTCTTT. Protein sequence: CASSFLTGRSPAAFF.

This clonotype was observed at least ten times. J is TRBJ1-3 and V is TRBV3-1, with 9 bases matching TRBD1. Trimming took 2 bases from V and 4 from J; bases not matched to a gene: 6. CDR1 and CDR2 (germline): LGHDT, YNNKEL (reference sequence). This CDR3 has 16 amino acids. The CDR3 nucleotides read TGTGCCAGCAGCCAACAGAACAGGGGGCCCGGAAACACCATATATTTT. It encodes CASSQQNRGPGNTIYF.

This clonotype came up many times. V and J are TRBV5-1 and TRBJ2-5, with TRBD1 matching over 7 bases. Losses at the gene ends were 9 bases for V and 2 bases for J; bases not matched to a gene: 10. Germline V gives CDR1 SGHRS, CDR2 YFSETQ. This CDR3 comprises 14 residues. The CDR3 bases are TGCGCCACAAAAATAAACAGGGGACAAGAGACCCAGTACTTC. Its protein is CATKINRGQETQYF.

The V and J genes are TRBV19 and TRBJ2-5; D perhaps matches TRBD1 (5 bases). The V gene lost 5 bases and the J gene lost 4 bases, with 14 bases spanning the gap. CDR3 size: 14 residues. In germline, CDR1 is LNHDA, CDR2 SQIVND (reference sequence). The DNA of the CDR3 is TGTGCCAGTAGTCAGACAGCCTCCGCAGAGACCCAGTACTTC. Translation: CASSQTASAETQYF.

This clonotype was seen many times. The gene calls are TRBV7-9 and TRBJ2-1; 9 nucleotides agree with TRBD2. In germline, CDR1 is SEHNR, CDR2 FQNEAQ (reference sequence). V gave up 6 bases and J gave up 0 bases; unmatched junction bases: 9. This CDR3 is 17 amino acids long. The CDR3 coding sequence is TGTGCCAGCAGGCAGGGGCCTAGCGGGGACTCCTACAATGAGCAGTTCTTC. Translating gives CASRQGPSGDSYNEQFF.

Many counts were recorded for this clonotype. The CDR3 DNA is TGTGCCAGCAGTGACGGACTAGCGGGAGAGACCCAGTACTTC. This codes for CASSDGLAGETQYF. The chain joins TRBV6-1 to TRBJ2-5; 11 bases align to TRBD2. The junction had 1 base not matched to a gene; V was cut back by 3 bases and J by 4 bases. CDR1 is MNHNS and CDR2 is SASEGT in the germline V gene. CDR3 size: 14 residues.

This clonotype appeared many times. The chain has TRBV7-9 and TRBJ1-1; D uncertain. The V gene lost 1 base and the J gene lost 4 bases, with 13 bases spanning the gap. The CDR3 sequence is 15 residues long. Germline V gene sequence: CDR1 SEHNR, CDR2 FQNEAQ (reference sequence). The CDR3 nucleotides read TGTGCCAGCAGCTTAGACCTTGGGTCCCGCACTGAAGCTTTCTTT. Translating it yields CASSLDLGSRTEAFF.

This clonotype was detected many times. The V call is TRBV5-1, the J call TRBJ1-6; 7 bases are shared with TRBD1. J was trimmed by 1 base and V by 3 bases; bases with no gene match: 1. This CDR3 is built from 15 residues. The germline gives CDR1 SGHRS, CDR2 YFSETQ. The CDR3 region is CASSSDRSYNSPLHF. The CDR3 coding sequence is TGCGCCAGCAGCTCGGACAGGTCCTATAATTCACCCCTCCACTTT.

This clonotype was counted at least ten times. The chain couples TRBV24-1 to TRBJ2-1, with 9 bases matching TRBD2. The germline V gene has CDR1 KGHDR and CDR2 SFDVKD. The V and J ends lost 10 bases and 4 bases, in that order; junction bases with no gene match: 4. This CDR3 is built from 13 residues. The CDR3 loop is CATSGGRYNEQFF. The CDR3 DNA sequence: TGTGCCACGAGCGGGGGGAGATACAATGAGCAGTTCTTC.

This clonotype was recorded many times. The chain uses TRBV27 and TRBJ1-2; 7 bases map to TRBD1. Trimming cost V 6 bases and J 8 bases; bases outside gene matches: 12. This CDR3 contains 14 residues. Germline values: CDR1 MNHEY, CDR2 SMNVEV (reference sequence). The CDR3 region is CASSPRQGPGGYTF. The CDR3 bases are TGTGCCAGCAGCCCACGACAGGGCCCTGGCGGCTACACCTTC.

This clonotype occurred a few times. The V gene is TRBV12-3 or TRBV12-4, the J gene TRBJ2-3; D might be TRBD1 or TRBD2, each matching 5 bases. Trimming took off 6 bases at V and 4 bases at J, with 11 bases between the two ends. The length of the CDR3 is 13 residues. The CDR3 is CASRPMGADTQYF. CDR3 DNA sequence: TGTGCCAGCAGGCCGATGGGGGCAGATACGCAGTATTTT.

This clonotype was counted many times. The CDR3 protein is CVTEQGVSYEQYF. The DNA of the CDR3 is TGTGTAACTGAACAGGGGGTCTCCTACGAGCAGTACTTC. The chain has TRBV28 and TRBJ2-7, with 8 nucleotides matching TRBD1. CDR1 and CDR2 (germline): MDHEN, SYDVKM. The CDR3 extends over 13 amino acids.

This clonotype came up many times. This rearrangement joins TRBV5-1 to TRBJ2-7; D not certain. V shed 7 bases and J shed 2 bases, with 10 bases lying between them. The germline V gene encodes CDR1 SGHRS and CDR2 YFSETQ. The CDR3 length is 12 residues. The CDR3 DNA follows: TGCGCCAGCGCCGGGTCACCCTACGAGCAGTACTTC. This translates into CASAGSPYEQYF.

This clonotype was seen repeatedly, ten times or more. The chain uses TRBV9 and TRBJ2-3; maybe TRBD2 (6 bases). CDR1 and CDR2 from the germline V gene are SGDLS and YYNGEE. V gave up 0 bases and J gave up 3 bases, with 11 bases separating them. CDR3 length equals 15 residues. The CDR3 region has the DNA TGTGCCAGCAGCGTAGGGGTAGCGGAGACAGATACGCAGTATTTT. Translation gives CASSVGVAETDTQYF.

This clonotype was counted many times. The J gene is TRBJ2-3, the V gene TRBV2; 10 nucleotides match TRBD1. Unmatched junction bases numbered 3, after V lost 2 bases and J lost 1 base. The V gene's germline CDR1 is SNHLY and CDR2 FYNNEI. This CDR3 has 16 amino acids. CDR3 sequence (DNA): TGTGCCAGCAGTGAATTGGACAGGGGGGGCACAGATACGCAGTATTTT. Translated: CASSELDRGGTDTQYF.